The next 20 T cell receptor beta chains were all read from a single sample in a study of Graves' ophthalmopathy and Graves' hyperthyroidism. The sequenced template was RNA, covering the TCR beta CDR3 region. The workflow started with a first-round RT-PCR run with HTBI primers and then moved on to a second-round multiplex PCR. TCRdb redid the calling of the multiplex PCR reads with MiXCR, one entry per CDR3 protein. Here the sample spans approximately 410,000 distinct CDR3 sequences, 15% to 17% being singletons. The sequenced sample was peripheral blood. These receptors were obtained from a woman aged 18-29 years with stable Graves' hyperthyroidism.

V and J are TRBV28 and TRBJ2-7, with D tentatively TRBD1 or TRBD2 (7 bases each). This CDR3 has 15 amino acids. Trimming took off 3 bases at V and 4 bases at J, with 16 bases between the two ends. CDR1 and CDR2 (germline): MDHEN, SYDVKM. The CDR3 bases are TGTGCCAGCAGTTTCCAGGGGGGAGGGATATACGAGCAGTACTTC. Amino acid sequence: CASSFQGGGIYEQYF.

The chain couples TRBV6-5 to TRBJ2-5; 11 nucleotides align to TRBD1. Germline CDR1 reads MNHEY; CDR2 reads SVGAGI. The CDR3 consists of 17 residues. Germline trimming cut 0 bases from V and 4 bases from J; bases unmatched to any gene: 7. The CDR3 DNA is TGTGCCAGCAGTTACTCCACCGGGACAGGGGGACGAGAGACCCAGTACTTC. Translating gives CASSYSTGTGGRETQYF.

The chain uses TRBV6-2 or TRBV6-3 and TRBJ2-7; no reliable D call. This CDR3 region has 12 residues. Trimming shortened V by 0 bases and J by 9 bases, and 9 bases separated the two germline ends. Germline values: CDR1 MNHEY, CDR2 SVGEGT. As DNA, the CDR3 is TGTGCCAGCAGTTACTCGATGTCGAGGCAGTACTTC. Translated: CASSYSMSRQYF.

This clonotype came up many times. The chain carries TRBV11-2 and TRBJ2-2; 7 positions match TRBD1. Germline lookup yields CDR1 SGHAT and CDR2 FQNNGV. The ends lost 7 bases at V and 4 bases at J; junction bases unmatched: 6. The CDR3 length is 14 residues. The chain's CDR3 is CASTSAGGTGELFF. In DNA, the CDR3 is TGTGCCAGCACCTCCGCAGGGGGCACCGGGGAGCTGTTTTTT.

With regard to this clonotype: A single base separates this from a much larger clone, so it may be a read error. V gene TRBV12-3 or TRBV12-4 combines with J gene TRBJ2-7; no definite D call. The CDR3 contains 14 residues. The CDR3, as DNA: TGTGCCAGCAGTTTAGATCTCGGAGCCTACGAGCAGTGCTTC. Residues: CASSLDLGAYEQCF.

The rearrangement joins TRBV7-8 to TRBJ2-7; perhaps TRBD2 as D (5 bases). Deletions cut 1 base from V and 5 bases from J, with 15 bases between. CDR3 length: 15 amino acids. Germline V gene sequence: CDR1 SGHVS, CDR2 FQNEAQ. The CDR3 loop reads CASSLDPGYGNEQYF. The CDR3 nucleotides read TGTGCCAGCAGCTTAGATCCGGGGTATGGGAACGAGCAGTACTTC.

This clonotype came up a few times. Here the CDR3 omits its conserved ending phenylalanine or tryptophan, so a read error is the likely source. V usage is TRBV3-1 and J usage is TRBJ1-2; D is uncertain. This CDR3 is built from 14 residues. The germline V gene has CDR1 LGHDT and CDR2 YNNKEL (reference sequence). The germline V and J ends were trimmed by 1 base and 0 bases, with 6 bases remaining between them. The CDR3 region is CASSQGRANYGYTL. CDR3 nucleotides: TGTGCCAGCAGCCAAGGGCGGGCTAACTATGGCTACACCCTC.

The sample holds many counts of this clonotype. CDR3 protein: CATSDSGTPNTEAFF. The CDR3 nucleotides read TGTGCCACCAGTGACTCCGGGACACCAAACACTGAAGCTTTCTTT. This chain links TRBV24-1 with TRBJ1-1, with a possible D match to TRBD1 (6 bases). The CDR3 consists of 15 residues. The germline CDR1 and CDR2 sequences are KGHDR and SFDVKD. The germline V and J ends were trimmed by 4 bases and 2 bases, with 13 bases remaining between them.

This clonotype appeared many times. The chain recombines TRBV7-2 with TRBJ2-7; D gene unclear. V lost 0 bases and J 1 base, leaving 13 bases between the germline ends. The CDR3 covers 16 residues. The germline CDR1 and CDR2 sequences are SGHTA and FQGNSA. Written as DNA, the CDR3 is TGTGCCAGCAGCTTAGCTTTCATGACACTTTCCTACGAGCAGTACTTC. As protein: CASSLAFMTLSYEQYF.

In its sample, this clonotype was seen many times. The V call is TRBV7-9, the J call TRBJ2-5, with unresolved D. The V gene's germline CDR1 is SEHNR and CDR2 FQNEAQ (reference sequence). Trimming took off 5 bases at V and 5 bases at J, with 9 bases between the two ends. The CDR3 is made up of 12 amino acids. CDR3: CASSTSSETQYF. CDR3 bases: TGTGCCAGCAGCACCTCATCGGAGACCCAGTACTTC.

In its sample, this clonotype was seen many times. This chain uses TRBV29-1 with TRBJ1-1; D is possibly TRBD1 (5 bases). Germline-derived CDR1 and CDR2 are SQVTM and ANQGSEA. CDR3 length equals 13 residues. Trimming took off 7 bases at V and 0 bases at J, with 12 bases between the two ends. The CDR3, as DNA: TGCAGCGCAGGTCACAGGTTGAACACTGAAGCTTTCTTT. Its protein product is CSAGHRLNTEAFF.

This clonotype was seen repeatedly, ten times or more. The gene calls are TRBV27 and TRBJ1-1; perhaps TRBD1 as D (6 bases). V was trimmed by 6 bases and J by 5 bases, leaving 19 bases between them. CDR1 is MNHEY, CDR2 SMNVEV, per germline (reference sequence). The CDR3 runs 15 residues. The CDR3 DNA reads TGTGCCAGCAGGAAAAGGCCAGGGGAAAATACTGAAGCTTTCTTT. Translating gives CASRKRPGENTEAFF.

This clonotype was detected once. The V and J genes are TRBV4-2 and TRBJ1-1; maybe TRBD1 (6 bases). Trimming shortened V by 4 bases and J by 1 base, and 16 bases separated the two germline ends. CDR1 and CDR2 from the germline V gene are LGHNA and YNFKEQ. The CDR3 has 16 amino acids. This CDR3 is CASSPGTLGGNTEAFF. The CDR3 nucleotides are TGTGCCAGCAGCCCAGGGACACTGGGAGGGAACACTGAAGCTTTCTTT.

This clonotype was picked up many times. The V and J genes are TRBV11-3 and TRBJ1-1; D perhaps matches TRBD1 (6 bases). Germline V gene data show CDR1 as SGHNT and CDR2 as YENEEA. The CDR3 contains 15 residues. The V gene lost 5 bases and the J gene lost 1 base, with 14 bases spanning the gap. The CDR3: CASSTVGGRNTEAFF. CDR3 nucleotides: TGTGCCAGCAGCACAGTGGGGGGGCGGAACACTGAAGCTTTCTTT.

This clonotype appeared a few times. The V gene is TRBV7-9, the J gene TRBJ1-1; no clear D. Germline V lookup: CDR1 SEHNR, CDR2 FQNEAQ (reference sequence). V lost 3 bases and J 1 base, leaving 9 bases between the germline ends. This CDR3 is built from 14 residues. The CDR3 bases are TGTGCCAGCAGCTTGTTCCGGGAGAACACTGAAGCTTTCTTT. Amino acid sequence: CASSLFRENTEAFF.

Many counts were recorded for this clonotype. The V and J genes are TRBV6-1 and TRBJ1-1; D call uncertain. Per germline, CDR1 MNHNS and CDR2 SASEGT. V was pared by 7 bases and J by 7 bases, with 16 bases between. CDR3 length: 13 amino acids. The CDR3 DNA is TGTGCCAGCAAGGCCTGGGTGGCACATGAAGCTTTCTTT. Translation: CASKAWVAHEAFF.

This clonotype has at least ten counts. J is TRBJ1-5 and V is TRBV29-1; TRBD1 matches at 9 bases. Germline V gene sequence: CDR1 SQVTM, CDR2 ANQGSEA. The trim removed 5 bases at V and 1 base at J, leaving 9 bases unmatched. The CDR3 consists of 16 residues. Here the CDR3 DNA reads TGCAGCGTTATAACAGGGGGCGCGATGAGCAATCAGCCCCAGCATTTT. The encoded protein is CSVITGGAMSNQPQHF. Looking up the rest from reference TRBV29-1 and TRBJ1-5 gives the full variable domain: SAVISQKPSRDICQRGTSLTIQCQVDSQVTMMFWYRQQPGQSLTLIATANQGSEATYESGFVIDKFPISRPNLTFSTLTVSNMSPEDSSIYLCSVITGGAMSNQPQHFGDGTRLSIL.

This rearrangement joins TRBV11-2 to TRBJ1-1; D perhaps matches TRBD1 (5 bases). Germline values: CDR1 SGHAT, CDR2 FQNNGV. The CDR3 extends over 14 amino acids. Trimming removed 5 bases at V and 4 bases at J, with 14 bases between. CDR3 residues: CASSAPGPSTEAFF. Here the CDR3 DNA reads TGTGCCAGCAGCGCACCGGGACCCAGCACTGAAGCTTTCTTT. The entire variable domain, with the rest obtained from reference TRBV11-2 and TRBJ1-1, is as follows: EAGVAQSPRYKIIEKRQSVAFWCNPISGHATLYWYQQILGQGPKLLIQFQNNGVVDDSQLPKDRFSAERLKGVDSTLKIQPAKLEDSAVYLCASSAPGPSTEAFFGQGTRLTVV.

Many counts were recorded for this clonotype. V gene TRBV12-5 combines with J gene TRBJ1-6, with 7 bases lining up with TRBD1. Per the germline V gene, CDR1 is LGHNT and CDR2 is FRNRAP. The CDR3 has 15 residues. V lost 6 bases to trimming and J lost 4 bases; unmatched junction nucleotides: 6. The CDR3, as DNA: TGTGCTAGTGGCACCGGGACAGATTATAATTCACCCCTCCACTTT. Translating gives CASGTGTDYNSPLHF.

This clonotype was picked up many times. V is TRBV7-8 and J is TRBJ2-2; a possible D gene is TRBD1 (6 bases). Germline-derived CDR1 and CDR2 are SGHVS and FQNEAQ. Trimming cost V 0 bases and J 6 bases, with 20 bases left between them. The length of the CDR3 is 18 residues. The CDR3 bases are TGTGCCAGCAGCTTAGCGAGAGGGGGTCTTTCTAATTCCGGGGAGCTGTTTTTT. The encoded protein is CASSLARGGLSNSGELFF.